The 12 T cell receptor beta chains below come from one sample, sequenced in a study of blood T cell repertoires in COVID-19. Generated by immunoSEQ multiplex PCR, the TCRdb table keeps only in-frame clones and is missing some. The repertoire holds 80,000 to 85,000 clones, about 84% seen once, with about an eighth in the top ten. Sequencing used peripheral blood. The receptors were gathered from a human donor in a cohort sampled during active COVID-19.

In its sample, this clone was seen once. J is TRBJ1-4 and V is TRBV28; D is uncertain. CDR3 length: 15 amino acids. Looked up from germline, CDR1 is MDHEN and CDR2 is SYDVKM. The V gene lost 3 bases and the J gene lost 7 bases, with 15 bases spanning the gap. This CDR3 reads CASSFRAPGGEKLFF. The CDR3 DNA reads as TGTGCCAGCAGTTTCCGGGCCCCAGGAGGTGAAAAACTGTTTTTT.

CDR3 amino acids: CASSLEAQGSNQPQHF. The CDR3 coding sequence is TGTGCCAGCAGCTTAGAGGCCCAGGGAAGCAATCAGCCCCAGCATTTT. The chain couples TRBV7-6 to TRBJ1-5; TRBD1 is a possible D gene (5 bases). The CDR3 extends over 16 amino acids. V was clipped by 1 base and J by 1 base, with 11 bases between them. The germline V gene has CDR1 SGHVS and CDR2 FNYEAQ.

The gene calls are TRBV19 and TRBJ1-2; D may be TRBD1 (6 bases). CDR1 is LNHDA, CDR2 SQIVND, per germline (reference sequence). The CDR3 extends over 15 amino acids. Trimming cost V 10 bases and J 8 bases, with 26 bases left between them. The CDR3 DNA follows: TGTGCCACCACGACTGGACAGTCCGAGCCAGAGGGCTACACCTTC. Residues: CATTTGQSEPEGYTF.

The gene calls are TRBV5-8 and TRBJ1-5; the match to TRBD1 covers 7 bases. This CDR3 is built from 17 residues. Germline CDR1 is SGHTS and CDR2 is YDEGEE. V was pared by 4 bases and J by 0 bases, with 10 bases of the junction left unmatched. CDR3: CASSMGTATYSNQPQHF. As DNA, the CDR3 is TGTGCCAGCAGCATGGGGACAGCCACTTATAGCAATCAGCCCCAGCATTTT.

The chain combines TRBV19 with TRBJ1-1, with 7 bases lining up with TRBD1. The CDR3 length is 16 residues. After removal of 6 bases from V and 2 bases from J, the junction contained 12 bases not matched to a gene. Germline CDR1 reads LNHDA; CDR2 reads SQIVND (reference sequence). CDR3 DNA sequence: TGTGCCAGTAGGAAGACAGGGCCCTCTTTCAACACTGAAGCTTTCTTT. Translated: CASRKTGPSFNTEAFF. Full variable domain (rest looked up from reference TRBV19 and TRBJ1-1): DGGITQSPKYLFRKEGQNVTLSCEQNLNHDAMYWYRQDPGQGLRLIYYSQIVNDFQKGDIAEGYSVSREKKESFPLTVTSAQKNPTAFYLCASRKTGPSFNTEAFFGQGTRLTVV.

The chain combines TRBV7-8 with TRBJ1-1; D is possibly TRBD1 (6 bases). The germline CDR1 and CDR2 sequences are SGHVS and FQNEAQ. The ends were cut back, 5 bases at V and 1 base at J, with 8 bases in the middle. The CDR3 runs 13 residues. CDR3: CASSMGANTEAFF. DNA for the CDR3: TGTGCCAGCAGCATGGGGGCGAACACTGAAGCTTTCTTT.

V gene TRBV7-2 combines with J gene TRBJ2-3; TRBD2 aligns across 10 bases. The length of the CDR3 is 16 residues. J was trimmed by 5 bases and V by 2 bases; bases with no gene match: 7. CDR1 SGHTA and CDR2 FQGNSA come from the germline V gene. The CDR3 region is CASSLLSGGAGDTQYF. The CDR3 DNA reads as TGTGCCAGCAGCTTATTAAGCGGGGGGGCGGGAGATACGCAGTATTTT.

The V and J genes are TRBV6-6 and TRBJ2-7; 7 bases fit TRBD2. V shed 11 bases and J 0 bases; nucleotides not matched to a gene: 10. Germline V CDR1 and CDR2: MNHNY, SVGAGI (reference sequence). There are 14 residues in the CDR3. CDR3 loop: CAPQTGGSSYEQYF. The DNA of the CDR3 is TGTGCCCCCCAGACCGGGGGGAGCTCCTACGAGCAGTACTTC.

V is TRBV10-1 and J is TRBJ1-4, with D maybe TRBD1 (5 bases). Per the germline V gene, CDR1 is WNHNN and CDR2 is SYGVQD (reference sequence). V was pared by 3 bases and J by 8 bases, with 13 bases between. The CDR3 totals 14 residues. CDR3 DNA sequence: TGCGCCAGCAGTGACGGGCAGGCAGGGGAAAAACTGTTTTTT. It specifies CASSDGQAGEKLFF.

The chain couples TRBV6-5 to TRBJ1-1; D is ambiguous. The germline CDR1 and CDR2 sequences are MNHEY and SVGAGI. The CDR3 runs to 13 residues. The V end lost 7 bases, the J end lost 5 bases, and 14 bases lay between the germline ends. The CDR3 here is CASINRGRTEAFF. The CDR3 nucleotides read TGTGCCAGCATCAACCGCGGGAGGACTGAAGCTTTCTTT.

The rearrangement uses TRBV4-1 and TRBJ2-5; a weak D match, TRBD2 (5 bases). The CDR3 covers 15 residues. V lost 1 base and J lost 2, with 11 bases in between. Germline CDR1 and CDR2: MGHRA and YSYEKL. The CDR3 reads CASSQVSTKQETQYF. CDR3 in DNA: TGCGCCAGCAGCCAAGTCTCGACTAAACAAGAGACCCAGTACTTC.

The sample holds a few counts of this clone. The chain joins TRBV19 to TRBJ1-5, with a weak D call TRBD1 (6 bases). The V end was cut by 6 bases, the J end by 7 bases, with 13 bases between. Germline V gives CDR1 LNHDA, CDR2 SQIVND (reference sequence). The CDR3 totals 13 residues. The CDR3 is CASSSRGSQPQHF. DNA for the CDR3: TGTGCCAGTAGCTCCAGGGGATCCCAGCCCCAGCATTTT.